The sequence of this T cell receptor beta chain was determined in a study of T cells in Graves' hyperthyroidism and ophthalmopathy. Across the study: Initial diagnosis, before any treatment, was when peripheral blood was collected.

The CDR3 regions of TCR beta were amplified from RNA transcripts. The HTBI primer set served for first-round RT-PCR of the TCR CDR3. TCRdb reprocessed the multiplex PCR reads via MiXCR and lists one record per CDR3 protein. The table has hundreds of thousands of distinct CDR3 sequences, roughly 17% seen once; the top ten hold 15% to 20%. Patients were excluded for uncontrolled infection, other autoimmune disease, pregnancy or lactation. The diagnostic basis comprised clinical symptoms, serum thyroxine and TRAb, thyroid ultrasound and orbital computed tomography. This receptor was identified in a woman aged 18-29 years with Graves' hyperthyroidism. Sequencing input: blood.

CDR3 sequence reads: CASSYGRRGSYEQYF. In nucleotides, the CDR3 is TGTGCCAGCAGTTATGGTAGGCGGGGCTCCTACGAGCAGTACTTC. The chain links TRBV6-2 or TRBV6-3 to TRBJ2-7; TRBD2 is a possible D gene (6 bases). The CDR3 spans 15 residues. With 3 bases removed from V and 0 bases from J, the gap between germline ends came to 12 bases. Germline lookup yields CDR1 MNHEY and CDR2 SVGEGT.